This T cell receptor (beta chain) was sequenced for a study of shared clonotypes between healthy human individuals. Points from the study as a whole: It was expected that sequencing depth would affect clonotype sharing among donors.

It was CD45RO-negative cells, positively selected for CCR7, that made up naive CD8 cells, with terminally differentiated effector memory CD45RA+ cells excluded. Deletions cut 3 bases from V and 4 bases from J, with 15 bases between. The germline V gene has CDR1 LNHNV and CDR2 YYDKDF (reference sequence). This CDR3 comprises 15 residues. Method: immunoSEQ multiplex PCR; TCRdb's copy keeps in-frame clones and lacks some. The sample consists of under 850,000 clones, around 92% of them appearing once. Worth noting for this clone: Its antigen is unknown.

Input material: naive CD8+ T cells sorted from blood. The J gene is TRBJ1-1, the V gene TRBV15, with D possibly matching TRBD1 (5 bases). This sequence originates from a young man in good health. CDR3: CATSRGADRTTEAFF. The CDR3 coding sequence is TGTGCCACCAGCAGGGGAGCCGACAGAACCACTGAAGCTTTCTTT.